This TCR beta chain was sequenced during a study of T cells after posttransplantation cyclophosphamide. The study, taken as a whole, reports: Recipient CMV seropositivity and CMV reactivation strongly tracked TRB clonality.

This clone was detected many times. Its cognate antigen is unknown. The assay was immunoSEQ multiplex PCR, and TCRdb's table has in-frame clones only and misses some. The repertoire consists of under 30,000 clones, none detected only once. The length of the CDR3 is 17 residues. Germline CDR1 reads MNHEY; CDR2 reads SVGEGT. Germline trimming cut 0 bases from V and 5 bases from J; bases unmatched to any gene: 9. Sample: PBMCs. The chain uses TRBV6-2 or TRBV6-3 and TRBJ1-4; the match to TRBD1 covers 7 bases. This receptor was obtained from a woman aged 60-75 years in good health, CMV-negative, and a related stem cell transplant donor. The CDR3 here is CASSYSAGGQPNEKLFF. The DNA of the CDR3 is TGTGCCAGCAGTTACTCGGCAGGGGGACAGCCGAATGAAAAACTGTTTTTT.